The 9 T cell receptor beta chains below all came from one sample that was sequenced in a study of cytomegalovirus exposure and HLA in healthy donors. The PCR contained 60 Vbeta and 13 Jbeta primers. Using immunoSEQ multiplex PCR, the repertoire was profiled, and TCRdb retains in-frame clones only, with some absent. The sample contains 250,000 or so clones, around 85% of which appear only once. The sequenced sample consisted of PBMCs. The receptors derive from a human donor in good health.

The V and J genes are TRBV19 and TRBJ1-2; D is unresolved. The V end lost 0 bases, the J end lost 4 bases, and 6 bases lay between the germline ends. The CDR3 extends over 13 amino acids. Germline V gene data show CDR1 as LNHDA and CDR2 as SQIVND (reference sequence). DNA of the CDR3: TGTGCCAGTAGTATAGATCAGGTCTATGGCTACACCTTC. Residues: CASSIDQVYGYTF. Complete variable domain (other parts from reference TRBV19 and TRBJ1-2): DGGITQSPKYLFRKEGQNVTLSCEQNLNHDAMYWYRQDPGQGLRLIYYSQIVNDFQKGDIAEGYSVSREKKESFPLTVTSAQKNPTAFYLCASSIDQVYGYTFGSGTRLTVV.

The V gene is TRBV28, the J gene TRBJ2-7; D perhaps matches TRBD2 (5 bases). This CDR3 comprises 13 residues. Germline CDR1 MDHEN, CDR2 SYDVKM. V shed 8 bases and J shed 0 bases, with 11 bases lying between them. The CDR3: CASLGEGSYEQYF. The DNA of the CDR3 is TGTGCCAGCTTAGGAGAGGGCTCCTACGAGCAGTACTTC.

CDR3 region: CASSDRAFNQPQHF. For the CDR3, the DNA is TGTGCCAGTTCTGACAGGGCGTTCAATCAGCCCCAGCATTTT. J is TRBJ1-5 and V is TRBV18; 7 nucleotides agree with TRBD1. V shed 9 bases, J shed 3 bases, and the junction held 8 bases outside the gene matches. This CDR3 is 14 amino acids long. Germline values: CDR1 KGHSH, CDR2 LQKENI.

This clone came up once. The chain joins TRBV27 to TRBJ2-7; D is possibly TRBD1 (5 bases). Germline V gene sequence: CDR1 MNHEY, CDR2 SMNVEV (reference sequence). V lost 2 bases and J 2 bases, leaving 7 bases between the germline ends. This CDR3 comprises 13 residues. The CDR3 region is CASSLTGAYEQYF. Written as DNA, the CDR3 is TGTGCCAGCAGTTTAACAGGAGCCTACGAGCAGTACTTC.

Of note for this clone: A junction boundary mismatches the germline segment, possibly from a read error. The chain uses TRBV5-1 and TRBJ1-1; TRBD1 might be the D (6 bases). This CDR3 spans 13 amino acids. Germline assignment: CDR1 SGHRS and CDR2 YFSETQ. In DNA form, the CDR3 reads TGCGCCAGCAGCTTGAACCGGGACACCGAAGCTTTCTTT. Protein sequence: CASSLNRDTEAFF.

V is TRBV28 and J is TRBJ2-5; possibly TRBD1 for D (5 bases). Trimming took 3 bases from V and 3 from J, leaving 5 bases between them. The CDR3 spans 12 residues. Germline CDR1 and CDR2: MDHEN and SYDVKM. In nucleotides, the CDR3 is TGTGCCAGCAGTTTCAGGGAAGAGACCCAGTACTTC. It yields the protein CASSFREETQYF.

This chain uses TRBV5-6 with TRBJ2-7, with 10 bases lining up with TRBD2. CDR3 length equals 15 residues. Germline V gene lookup returns CDR1 SGHDT and CDR2 YYEEEE. J gave up 5 bases and V 4 bases, and 9 bases lay outside the gene matches. CDR3 sequence (DNA): TGTGCCAGCAGCCCAGGACTAGCGGTATACGACGAGCAGTACTTC. Translating it yields CASSPGLAVYDEQYF.

The chain has TRBV19 and TRBJ2-7; possible D gene TRBD1, 6 bases. Germline loops: CDR1 LNHDA, CDR2 SQIVND (reference sequence). This CDR3 region has 12 residues. The V end lost 5 bases, the J end lost 3 bases, and 8 bases lay between the germline ends. The CDR3 DNA reads TGTGCCAGTAGTCAACAGGGCTACGAGCAGTACTTC. It specifies CASSQQGYEQYF.

The gene calls are TRBV13 and TRBJ1-1; 8 bases align to TRBD1. Germline V gives CDR1 PRHDT, CDR2 FYEKMQ (reference sequence). The length of the CDR3 is 15 residues. After removal of 4 bases from V and 0 bases from J, the junction contained 4 bases not matched to a gene. The CDR3 sequence is CASSSGTGMNTEAFF. CDR3 nucleotides: TGTGCCAGCAGCTCGGGGACAGGAATGAACACTGAAGCTTTCTTT.